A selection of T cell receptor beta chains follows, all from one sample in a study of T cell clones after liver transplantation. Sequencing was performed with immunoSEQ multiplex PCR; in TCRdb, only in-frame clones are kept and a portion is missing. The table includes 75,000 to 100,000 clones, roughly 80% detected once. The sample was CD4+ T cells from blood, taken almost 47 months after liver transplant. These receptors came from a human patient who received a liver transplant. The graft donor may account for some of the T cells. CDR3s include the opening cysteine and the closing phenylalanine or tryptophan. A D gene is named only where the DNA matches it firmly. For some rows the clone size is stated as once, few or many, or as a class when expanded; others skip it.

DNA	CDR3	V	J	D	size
TGTGCCTATTCCCCCGGGCGGGAGGGTCTATACGAGCAGTACTTC	CAYSPGREGLYEQYF	TRBV28	TRBJ2-7	TRBD2	.
TGCGCCAGCATCGCTAGCAAGAACACCGGGGAGCTGTTTTTT	CASIASKNTGELFF	TRBV10-2	TRBJ2-2	.	.
TGTGCCAGCAGCCTCCGACTAGCGGGAGCCAATGAGCAGTTCTTC	CASSLRLAGANEQFF	TRBV14	TRBJ2-1	TRBD2	.
TGCAGCGTTGAGACTCCCCTTTCCTATGGCTACACCTTC	CSVETPLSYGYTF	TRBV29-1	TRBJ1-2	.	.
TGTGCCGCCGAGCGGGGGCTTCAAGAGACCCAGTACTTC	CAAERGLQETQYF	TRBV30	TRBJ2-5	TRBD2	.
TGTGCCAGCAGTATCGGAGGGAACTATGGCTACACCTTC	CASSIGGNYGYTF	TRBV28	TRBJ1-2	.	.
TGTGCCAGCAGCTTGGAGACAGGAGGAAACACCATATATTTT	CASSLETGGNTIYF	TRBV5-8	TRBJ1-3	.	.
TGTGCCAGCAGCTTAGCGTCGTCTAGCGGGATTGATACGCAGTATTTT	CASSLASSSGIDTQYF	TRBV7-6	TRBJ2-3	TRBD2	once
TGTGCCAGCAGTTTAATAGAGGGAAACAGGGACGAGCAGTACTTC	CASSLIEGNRDEQYF	TRBV28	TRBJ2-7	.	.
TGTGCCGCCTGGACTAGCGGGAGTACCAATGAGCAGTTCTTC	CAAWTSGSTNEQFF	TRBV10-3	TRBJ2-1	TRBD2	.
TGTGCCAGCAGTTACCTATATGGAGGTGACACTGAAGCTTTCTTT	CASSYLYGGDTEAFF	TRBV6-6	TRBJ1-1	.	.
TGTGCCAGCAGCTCACGGGAGGGGTCCCTGGAGGGTGGCTACACCTTC	CASSSREGSLEGGYTF	TRBV13	TRBJ1-2	.	.
TGTGCCAGCACCCTTCAGAATGAGCAGTTCTTC	CASTLQNEQFF	TRBV27	TRBJ2-1	.	.
TGTGCCAGCAGCCCAGGGGGGGGCAGAGAGGGAGATACGCAGTATTTT	CASSPGGGREGDTQYF	TRBV11-3	TRBJ2-3	.	.
TGTGCCAGCAACAAGATATGGGGCTATGGCTACACCTTC	CASNKIWGYGYTF	TRBV11-2	TRBJ1-2	.	.
TGCGCCAGCAGCTTGGGTACGGGAGTCTACGAGCAGTACTTC	CASSLGTGVYEQYF	TRBV5-1	TRBJ2-7	.	.
TGTGCCAGCACCCGGGAGACTAGCGGCTACGAGCAGTACTTC	CASTRETSGYEQYF	TRBV27	TRBJ2-7	TRBD2	.
TGTGCCAGCAGTGAGTTCCCAGGGAGCGGGTACTATGGCTACACCTTC	CASSEFPGSGYYGYTF	TRBV6-4	TRBJ1-2	.	.
TGTGCCAGCAGCGCCGGGACGCTCTATAGCAATCAGCCCCAGCATTTT	CASSAGTLYSNQPQHF	TRBV5-6	TRBJ1-5	.	.
TGTGCCAGCAGCTTTACGCCAAATCAAGAGACCCAGTACTTC	CASSFTPNQETQYF	TRBV7-9	TRBJ2-5	.	.
TGTGCCACCAGCGTCTCTAGCGGTAACTCCTACGAGCAGTACTTC	CATSVSSGNSYEQYF	TRBV15	TRBJ2-7	TRBD2	.
TGCGCCAGCAGCCAAGAGGTGGGGCCTCTCGGCTACACCTTC	CASSQEVGPLGYTF	TRBV4-3	TRBJ1-2	.	.
TGCGCCAGCAGCTCGGGATGGGACACTGAAGCTTTCTTT	CASSSGWDTEAFF	TRBV5-1	TRBJ1-1	.	.
TGTGCCAGCAGCGCGACCGGGACTAGCGGAGGTACGCAGTATTTT	CASSATGTSGGTQYF	TRBV7-2	TRBJ2-3	TRBD2	.
TGTGCCAGCAGCTTGGAAGGGGTGGAGACCCAGTACTTC	CASSLEGVETQYF	TRBV5-5	TRBJ2-5	.	.